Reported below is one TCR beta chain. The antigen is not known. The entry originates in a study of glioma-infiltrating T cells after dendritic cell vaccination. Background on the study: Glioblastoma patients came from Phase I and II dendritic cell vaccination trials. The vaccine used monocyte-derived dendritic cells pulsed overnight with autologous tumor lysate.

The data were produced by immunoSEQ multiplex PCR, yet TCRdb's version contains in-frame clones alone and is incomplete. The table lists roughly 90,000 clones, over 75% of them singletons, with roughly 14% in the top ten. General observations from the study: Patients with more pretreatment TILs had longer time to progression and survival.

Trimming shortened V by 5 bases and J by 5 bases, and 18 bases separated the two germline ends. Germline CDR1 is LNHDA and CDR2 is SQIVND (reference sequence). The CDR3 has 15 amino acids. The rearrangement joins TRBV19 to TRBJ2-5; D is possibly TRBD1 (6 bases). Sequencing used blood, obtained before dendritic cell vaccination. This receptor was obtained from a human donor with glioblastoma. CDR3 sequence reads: CASSDRDTPVETQYF. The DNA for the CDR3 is TGTGCCAGTAGTGACCGGGACACGCCTGTGGAGACCCAGTACTTC.